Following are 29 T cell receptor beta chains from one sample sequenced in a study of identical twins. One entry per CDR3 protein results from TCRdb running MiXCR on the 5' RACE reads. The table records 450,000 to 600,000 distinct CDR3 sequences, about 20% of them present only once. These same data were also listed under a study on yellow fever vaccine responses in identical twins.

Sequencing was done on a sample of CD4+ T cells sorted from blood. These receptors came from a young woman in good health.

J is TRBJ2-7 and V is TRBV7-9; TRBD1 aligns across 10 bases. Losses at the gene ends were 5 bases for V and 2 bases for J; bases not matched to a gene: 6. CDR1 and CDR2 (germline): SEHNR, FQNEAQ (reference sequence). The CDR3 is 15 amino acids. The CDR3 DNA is TGTGCCAGCAGCCCCGGACAGGGGGTGACCTACGAGCAGTACTTC. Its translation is CASSPGQGVTYEQYF.

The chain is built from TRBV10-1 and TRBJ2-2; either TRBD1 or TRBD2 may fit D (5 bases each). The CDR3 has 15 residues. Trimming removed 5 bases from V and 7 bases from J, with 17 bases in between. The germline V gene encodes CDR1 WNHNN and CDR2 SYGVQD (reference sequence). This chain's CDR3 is CASSLLGVNHGELFF. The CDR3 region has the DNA TGCGCCAGCAGTCTTTTGGGGGTGAATCACGGGGAGCTGTTTTTT.

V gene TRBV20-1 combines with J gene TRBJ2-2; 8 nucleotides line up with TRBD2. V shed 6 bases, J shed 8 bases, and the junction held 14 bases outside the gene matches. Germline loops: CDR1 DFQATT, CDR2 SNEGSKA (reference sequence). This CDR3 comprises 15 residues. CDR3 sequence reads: CSARDSGGPAGELFF. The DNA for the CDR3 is TGCAGTGCACGGGACTCGGGAGGGCCGGCGGGGGAGCTGTTTTTT.

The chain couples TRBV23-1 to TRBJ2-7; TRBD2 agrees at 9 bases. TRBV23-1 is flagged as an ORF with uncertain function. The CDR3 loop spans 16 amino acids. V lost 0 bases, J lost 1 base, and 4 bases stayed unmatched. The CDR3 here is CASSQSAGGGSYEQYF. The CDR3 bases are TGCGCCAGCAGTCAATCCGCGGGAGGGGGGTCCTACGAGCAGTACTTC.

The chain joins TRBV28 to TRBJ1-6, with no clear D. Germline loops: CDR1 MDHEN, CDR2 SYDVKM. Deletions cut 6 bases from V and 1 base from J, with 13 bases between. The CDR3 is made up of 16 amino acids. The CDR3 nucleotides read TGTGCCAGCAGAGCGGAGGGTCGGTCCTATAATTCACCCCTCCACTTT. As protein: CASRAEGRSYNSPLHF.

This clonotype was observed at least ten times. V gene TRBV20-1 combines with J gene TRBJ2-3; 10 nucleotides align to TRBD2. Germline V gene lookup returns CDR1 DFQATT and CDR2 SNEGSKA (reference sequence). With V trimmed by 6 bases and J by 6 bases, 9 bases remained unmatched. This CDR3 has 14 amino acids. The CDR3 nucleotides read TGCAGTGCGACCCTAGCGGGAGTCGCCGATACGCAGTATTTT. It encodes CSATLAGVADTQYF.

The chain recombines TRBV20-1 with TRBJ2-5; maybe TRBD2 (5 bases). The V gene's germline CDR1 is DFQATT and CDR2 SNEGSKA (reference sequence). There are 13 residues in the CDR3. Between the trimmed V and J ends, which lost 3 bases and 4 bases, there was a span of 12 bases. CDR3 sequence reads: CSASGEFRETQYF. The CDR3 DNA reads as TGCAGTGCTAGCGGGGAGTTCCGAGAGACCCAGTACTTC.

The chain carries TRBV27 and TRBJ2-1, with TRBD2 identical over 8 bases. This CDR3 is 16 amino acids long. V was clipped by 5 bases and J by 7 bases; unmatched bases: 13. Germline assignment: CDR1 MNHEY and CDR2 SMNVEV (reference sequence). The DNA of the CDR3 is TGTGCCAGCAGTCCAACCGGGAGGGGGGGCAGGAATGAGCAGTTCTTC. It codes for CASSPTGRGGRNEQFF.

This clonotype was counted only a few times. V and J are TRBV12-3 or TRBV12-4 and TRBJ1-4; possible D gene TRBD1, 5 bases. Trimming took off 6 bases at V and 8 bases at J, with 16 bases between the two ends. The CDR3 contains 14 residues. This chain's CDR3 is CASRQDRTKEKLFF. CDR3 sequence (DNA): TGTGCCAGCAGACAGGACCGGACAAAGGAAAAACTGTTTTTT.

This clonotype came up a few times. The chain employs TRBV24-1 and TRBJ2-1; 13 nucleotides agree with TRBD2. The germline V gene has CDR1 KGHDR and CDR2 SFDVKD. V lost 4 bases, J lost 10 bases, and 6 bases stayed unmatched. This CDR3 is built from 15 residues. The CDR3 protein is CATSDSGLAGEEQFF. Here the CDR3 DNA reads TGTGCCACCAGTGACTCCGGACTAGCGGGAGAAGAGCAGTTCTTC.

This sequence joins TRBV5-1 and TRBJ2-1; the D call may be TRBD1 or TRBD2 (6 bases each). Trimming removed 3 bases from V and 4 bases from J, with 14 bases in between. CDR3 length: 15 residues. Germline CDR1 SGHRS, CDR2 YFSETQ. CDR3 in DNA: TGCGCCAGCAGCTCGCGGGACACCAGGTACAATGAGCAGTTCTTC. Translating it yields CASSSRDTRYNEQFF.

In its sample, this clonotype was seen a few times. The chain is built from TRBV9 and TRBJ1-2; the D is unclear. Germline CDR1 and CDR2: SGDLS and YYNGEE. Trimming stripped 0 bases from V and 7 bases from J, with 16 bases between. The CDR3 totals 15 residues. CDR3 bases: TGTGCCAGCAGCGTAGGAGTTAGCTTTTCGGTTGGCTACACCTTC. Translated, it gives CASSVGVSFSVGYTF. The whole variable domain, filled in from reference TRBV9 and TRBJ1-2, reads DSGVTQTPKHLITATGQRVTLRCSPRSGDLSVYWYQQSLDQGLQFLIQYYNGEERAKGNILERFSAQQFPDLHSELNLSSLELGDSALYFCASSVGVSFSVGYTFGSGTRLTVV.

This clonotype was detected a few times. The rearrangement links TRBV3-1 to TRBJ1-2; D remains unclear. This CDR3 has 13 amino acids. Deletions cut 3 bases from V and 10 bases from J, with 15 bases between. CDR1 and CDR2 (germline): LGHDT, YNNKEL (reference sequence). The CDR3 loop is CASSQRGGVAYTF. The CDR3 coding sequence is TGTGCCAGCAGCCAGAGAGGAGGCGTCGCCTACACCTTC.

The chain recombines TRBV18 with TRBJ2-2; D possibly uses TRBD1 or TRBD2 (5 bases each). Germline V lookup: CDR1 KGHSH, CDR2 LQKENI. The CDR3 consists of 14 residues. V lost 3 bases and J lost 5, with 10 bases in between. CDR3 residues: CASSPTGPTGELFF. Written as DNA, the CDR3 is TGTGCCAGCTCACCTACGGGACCAACCGGGGAGCTGTTTTTT.

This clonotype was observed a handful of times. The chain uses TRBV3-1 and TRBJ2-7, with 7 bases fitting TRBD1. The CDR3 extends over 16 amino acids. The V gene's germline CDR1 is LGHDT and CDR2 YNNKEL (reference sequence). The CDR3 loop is CGPRGRKLQYVVEQYV. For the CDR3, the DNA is TGTGGTCCGAGGGGGCGAAAATTACAATACGTGGTCGAGCAGTACGTC.

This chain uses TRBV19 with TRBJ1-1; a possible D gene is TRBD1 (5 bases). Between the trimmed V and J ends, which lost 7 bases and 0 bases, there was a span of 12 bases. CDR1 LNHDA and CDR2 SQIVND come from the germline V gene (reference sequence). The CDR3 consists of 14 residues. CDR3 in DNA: TGTGCCAGTAAAGACAGTCCAATGAACACTGAAGCTTTCTTT. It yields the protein CASKDSPMNTEAFF.

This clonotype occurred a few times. This chain's CDR3 is CASSFNSGGVSYNEQFF. The DNA of the CDR3 is TGCGCCAGCAGCTTTAATAGTGGGGGGGTCTCCTACAATGAGCAGTTCTTC. V and J are TRBV5-1 and TRBJ2-1; TRBD2 aligns across 7 bases. Germline V gene sequence: CDR1 SGHRS, CDR2 YFSETQ. There are 17 residues in the CDR3. Losses at the gene ends were 2 bases for V and 0 bases for J; bases not matched to a gene: 8.

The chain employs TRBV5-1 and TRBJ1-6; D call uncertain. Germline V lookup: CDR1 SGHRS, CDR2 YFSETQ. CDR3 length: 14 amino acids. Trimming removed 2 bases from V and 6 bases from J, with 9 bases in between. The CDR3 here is CASSFEDVNSPLHF. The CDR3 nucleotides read TGCGCCAGCAGCTTCGAGGACGTTAATTCACCCCTCCACTTT.

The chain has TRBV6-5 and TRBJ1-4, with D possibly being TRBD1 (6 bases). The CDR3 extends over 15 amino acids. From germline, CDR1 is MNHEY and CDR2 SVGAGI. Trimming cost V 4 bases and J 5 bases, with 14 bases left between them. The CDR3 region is CASSSKAGGNEKLFF. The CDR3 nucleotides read TGTGCCAGCAGTTCTAAGGCGGGGGGCAATGAAAAACTGTTTTTT.

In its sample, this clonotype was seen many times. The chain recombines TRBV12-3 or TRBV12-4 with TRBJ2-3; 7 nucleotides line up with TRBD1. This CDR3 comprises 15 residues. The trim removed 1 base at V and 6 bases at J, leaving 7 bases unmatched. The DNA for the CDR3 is TGTGCCAGCAGTTTAGAGGGGGCGCAGATGGATACGCAGTATTTT. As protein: CASSLEGAQMDTQYF.

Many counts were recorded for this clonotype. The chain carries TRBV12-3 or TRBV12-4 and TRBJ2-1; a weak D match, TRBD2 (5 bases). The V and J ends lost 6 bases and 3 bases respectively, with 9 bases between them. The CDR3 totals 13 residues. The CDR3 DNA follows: TGTGCCAGCAGACCCGAGGGCTACAATGAGCAGTTCTTC. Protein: CASRPEGYNEQFF.

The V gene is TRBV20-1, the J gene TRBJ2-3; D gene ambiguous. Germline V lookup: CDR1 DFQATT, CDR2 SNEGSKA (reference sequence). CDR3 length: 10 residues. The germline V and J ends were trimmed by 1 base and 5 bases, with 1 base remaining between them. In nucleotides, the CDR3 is TGCAGTGCTAGAGTAGATACGCAGTATTTT. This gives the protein CSARVDTQYF.

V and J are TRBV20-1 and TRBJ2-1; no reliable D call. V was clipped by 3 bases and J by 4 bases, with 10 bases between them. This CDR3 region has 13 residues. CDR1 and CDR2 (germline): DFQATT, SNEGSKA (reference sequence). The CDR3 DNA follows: TGCAGTGCTAGTGAAGGGAAGTACAATGAGCAGTTCTTC. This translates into CSASEGKYNEQFF.

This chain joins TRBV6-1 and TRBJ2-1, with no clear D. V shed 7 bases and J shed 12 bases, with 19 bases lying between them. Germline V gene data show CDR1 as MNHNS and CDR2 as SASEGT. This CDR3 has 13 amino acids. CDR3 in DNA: TGTGCCAGCACCAAACCGGGTACCCTGTCGCAGTTCTTC. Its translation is CASTKPGTLSQFF.

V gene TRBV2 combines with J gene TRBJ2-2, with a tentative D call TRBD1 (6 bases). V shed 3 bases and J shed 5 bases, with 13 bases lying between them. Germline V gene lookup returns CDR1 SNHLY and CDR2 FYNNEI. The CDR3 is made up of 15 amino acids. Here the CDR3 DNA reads TGTGCCAGCAGTGATCAGGGGCTCGGGACCGGGGAGCTGTTTTTT. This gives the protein CASSDQGLGTGELFF.

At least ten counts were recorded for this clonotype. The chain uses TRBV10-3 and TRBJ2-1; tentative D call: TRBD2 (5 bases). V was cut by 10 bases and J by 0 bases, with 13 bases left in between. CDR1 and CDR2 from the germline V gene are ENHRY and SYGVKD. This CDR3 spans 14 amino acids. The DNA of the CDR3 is TGTGCCACAAGGAGCGGAAGCTCCTACAATGAGCAGTTCTTC. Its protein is CATRSGSSYNEQFF.

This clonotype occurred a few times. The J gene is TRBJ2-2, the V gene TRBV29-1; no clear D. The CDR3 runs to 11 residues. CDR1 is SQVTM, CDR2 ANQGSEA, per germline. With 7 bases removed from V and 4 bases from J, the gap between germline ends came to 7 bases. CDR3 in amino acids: CSAKSTGELFF. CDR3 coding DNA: TGCAGCGCCAAGTCCACCGGGGAGCTGTTTTTT.

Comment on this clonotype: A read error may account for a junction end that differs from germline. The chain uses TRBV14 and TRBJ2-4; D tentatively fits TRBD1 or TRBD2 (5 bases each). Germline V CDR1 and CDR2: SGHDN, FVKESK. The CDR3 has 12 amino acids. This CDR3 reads CASSSVPGTTIF. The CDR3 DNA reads TGTGCCAGCAGCTCGGTGCCCGGGACCACAATCTTC.

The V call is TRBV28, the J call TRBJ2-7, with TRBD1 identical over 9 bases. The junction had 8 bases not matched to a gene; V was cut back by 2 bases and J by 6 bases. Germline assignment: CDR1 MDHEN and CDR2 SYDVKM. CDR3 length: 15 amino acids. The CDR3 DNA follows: TGTGCCAGCAGTTTAAGGGTGACAGGGGGGAGCGAGCAGTACGTC. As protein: CASSLRVTGGSEQYV.